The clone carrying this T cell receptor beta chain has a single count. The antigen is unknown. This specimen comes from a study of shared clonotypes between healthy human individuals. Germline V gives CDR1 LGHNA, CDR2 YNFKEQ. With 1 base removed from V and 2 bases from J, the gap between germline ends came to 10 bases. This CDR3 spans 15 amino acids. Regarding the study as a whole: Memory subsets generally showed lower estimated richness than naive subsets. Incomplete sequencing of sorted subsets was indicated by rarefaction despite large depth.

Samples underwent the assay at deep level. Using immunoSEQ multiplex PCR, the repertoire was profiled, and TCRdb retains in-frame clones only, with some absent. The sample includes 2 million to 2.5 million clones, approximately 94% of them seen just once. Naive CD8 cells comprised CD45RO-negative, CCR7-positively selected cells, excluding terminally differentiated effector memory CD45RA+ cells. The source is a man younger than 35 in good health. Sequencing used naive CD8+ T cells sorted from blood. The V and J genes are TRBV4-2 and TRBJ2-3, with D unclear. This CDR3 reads CASSQGTYDTDTQYF. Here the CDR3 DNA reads TGTGCCAGCAGCCAAGGAACGTACGACACAGATACGCAGTATTTT.